This T cell receptor beta chain was identified during a study of control samples from healthy donors and cancer patients. Germline loops: CDR1 SGHRS, CDR2 YFSETQ. After removal of 2 bases from V and 5 bases from J, the junction contained 10 bases not matched to a gene. The CDR3 has 16 residues. The table came from immunoSEQ multiplex PCR; TCRdb's copy has only in-frame clones and leaves some out. The table has about 150,000 clones, over 90% seen once. This clone has a single count. The rearrangement joins TRBV5-1 to TRBJ2-7, with 10 bases aligning to TRBD2. The receptor was isolated from a man between 45 and 60 years old in good health. Sequencing used blood. The CDR3 is CASSFGASGRLNEQYF. The CDR3 DNA follows: TGCGCCAGCAGCTTTGGTGCTAGCGGGAGATTGAACGAGCAGTACTTC.